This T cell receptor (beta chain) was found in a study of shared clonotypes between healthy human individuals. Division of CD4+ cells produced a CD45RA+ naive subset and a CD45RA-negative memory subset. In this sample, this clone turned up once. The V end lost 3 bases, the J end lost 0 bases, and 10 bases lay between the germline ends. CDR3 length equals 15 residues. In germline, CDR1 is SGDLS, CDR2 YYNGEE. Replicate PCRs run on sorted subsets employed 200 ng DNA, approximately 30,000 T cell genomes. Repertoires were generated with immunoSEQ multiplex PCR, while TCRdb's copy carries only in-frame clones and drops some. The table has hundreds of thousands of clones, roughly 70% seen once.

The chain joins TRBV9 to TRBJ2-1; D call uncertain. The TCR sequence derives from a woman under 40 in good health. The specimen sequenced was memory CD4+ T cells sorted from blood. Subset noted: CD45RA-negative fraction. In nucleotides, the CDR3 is TGTGCCAGCAGCGCGGGTGGAAACTCCTACAATGAGCAGTTCTTC. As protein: CASSAGGNSYNEQFF.